The T cell receptor (beta chain) under discussion was sequenced for a study of blood T cell repertoires in COVID-19. This CDR3 contains 15 residues. Germline V gives CDR1 MNHEY, CDR2 SVGAGI. V shed 5 bases, J shed 8 bases, and the junction held 9 bases outside the gene matches. The protocol was immunoSEQ multiplex PCR, while the TCRdb copy is restricted to in-frame clones and leaves out a portion. This table has around 340,000 clones, approximately 82% appearing once. The sequence came from a young man with active or convalescent COVID-19. Sequencing input: peripheral blood. V usage is TRBV6-5 and J usage is TRBJ1-2; 12 bases align to TRBD1. The CDR3 here is CASSTGQGALGGYTF. In DNA form, the CDR3 reads TGTGCCAGCAGTACGGGACAGGGGGCGCTGGGCGGCTACACCTTC.